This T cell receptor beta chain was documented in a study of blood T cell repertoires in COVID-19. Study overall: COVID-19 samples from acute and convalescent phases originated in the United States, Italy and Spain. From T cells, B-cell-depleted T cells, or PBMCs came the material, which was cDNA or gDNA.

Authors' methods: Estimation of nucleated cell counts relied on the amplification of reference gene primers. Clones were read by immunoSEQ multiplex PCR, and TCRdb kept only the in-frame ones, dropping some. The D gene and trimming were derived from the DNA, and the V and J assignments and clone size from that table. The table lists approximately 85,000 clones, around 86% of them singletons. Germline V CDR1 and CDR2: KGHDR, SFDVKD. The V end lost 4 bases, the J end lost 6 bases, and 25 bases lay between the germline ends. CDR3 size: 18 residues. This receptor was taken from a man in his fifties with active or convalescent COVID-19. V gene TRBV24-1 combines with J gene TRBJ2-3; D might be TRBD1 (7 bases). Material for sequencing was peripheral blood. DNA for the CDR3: TGTGCCACCAGTGACCCGCTGCCTTCAGGGGGAGGTTCCGATACGCAGTATTTT. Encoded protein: CATSDPLPSGGGSDTQYF.